This passage covers 18 T cell receptor beta chains from one sample sequenced in a study of cytomegalovirus exposure and HLA in healthy donors. PCR was performed using 60 Vbeta and 13 Jbeta primers. Sequenced by immunoSEQ multiplex PCR; TCRdb stores in-frame clones only, minus some. The table lists about 250,000 clones, around 90% of them singletons. Sequencing was performed on PBMCs. Source of these receptors: a girl aged 2 to 9 in good health and CMV-seronegative.

The chain links TRBV19 to TRBJ1-1; D gene unclear. Per germline, CDR1 LNHDA and CDR2 SQIVND (reference sequence). This CDR3 comprises 16 residues. V was trimmed by 6 bases and J by 2 bases, leaving 19 bases between them. CDR3 sequence (DNA): TGTGCCAGTAGCGCTCCCAGATTGGCCAGAAACACTGAAGCTTTCTTT. Protein product: CASSAPRLARNTEAFF.

The chain couples TRBV4-1 to TRBJ2-6; possibly TRBD1 for D (7 bases). Germline V gene data show CDR1 as MGHRA and CDR2 as YSYEKL. V shed 1 base and J shed 1 base, with 17 bases lying between them. CDR3 length: 19 amino acids. CDR3 bases: TGCGCCAGCAGCCAAGTTAGGCCAGGGGGGTTTTCTGGGGCCAACGTCCTGACTTTC. Translated: CASSQVRPGGFSGANVLTF.

This rearrangement joins TRBV7-9 to TRBJ2-7; 11 bases fit TRBD2. The trim removed 5 bases at V and 2 bases at J, leaving 5 bases unmatched. The CDR3 is made up of 15 amino acids. Germline values: CDR1 SEHNR, CDR2 FQNEAQ (reference sequence). The CDR3 region is CASSQTSGATYEQYF. The DNA for the CDR3 is TGTGCCAGCAGCCAGACTAGCGGGGCGACCTACGAGCAGTACTTC.

The chain is built from TRBV14 and TRBJ2-7, with 7 bases lining up with TRBD2. V dropped 0 bases and J dropped 2; count of bases not matched to a gene: 13. CDR1 is SGHDN, CDR2 FVKESK, per germline. The CDR3 loop spans 18 amino acids. The CDR3 spells CASSQEPLGGGQTYEQYF. The CDR3 region has the DNA TGTGCCAGCAGCCAAGAACCCCTCGGGGGAGGGCAGACCTACGAGCAGTACTTC.

The V gene is TRBV30, the J gene TRBJ1-1, with TRBD1 matching 8 bases. Germline-derived CDR1 and CDR2 are GTSNPN and SVGIG (reference sequence). This CDR3 comprises 13 residues. V lost 3 bases and J lost 4; bases outside the gene matches: 4. The CDR3 DNA follows: TGTGCCTGGAGGGACAGGGCAACCACTGAAGCTTTCTTT. It codes for CAWRDRATTEAFF.

This clone was observed a few times. The CDR3 protein is CASSLASGLTDTQYF. CDR3 DNA: TGTGCCAGCAGCTTGGCTAGCGGACTCACAGATACGCAGTATTTT. The V gene is TRBV5-4, the J gene TRBJ2-3; TRBD2 aligns across 7 bases. Trimming took 0 bases from V and 2 from J; bases not matched to a gene: 3. This CDR3 contains 15 residues. The germline gives CDR1 SGHNT, CDR2 YYREEE (reference sequence).

The chain uses TRBV6-1 and TRBJ2-7, with TRBD1 identical over 11 bases. The germline CDR1 and CDR2 sequences are MNHNS and SASEGT. The CDR3 length is 13 residues. With V trimmed by 8 bases and J by 3 bases, 3 bases remained unmatched. The CDR3 protein is CASYGTGGYEQYF. DNA of the CDR3: TGTGCCAGCTATGGGACAGGGGGCTACGAGCAGTACTTC.

The J gene is TRBJ1-1, the V gene TRBV30, with 7 bases identical to TRBD1. Germline assignment: CDR1 GTSNPN and CDR2 SVGIG (reference sequence). The CDR3 length is 15 residues. The V segment lost 2 bases and the J segment 5 bases; nucleotides outside the gene matches: 11. The CDR3 DNA reads as TGTGCCTGGAGTACCCCCAGACAGGGAGAAACTGAAGCTTTCTTT. As protein: CAWSTPRQGETEAFF.

The chain has TRBV4-2 and TRBJ1-3; 7 bases fit TRBD1. This CDR3 is built from 19 residues. Germline CDR1 is LGHNA and CDR2 is YNFKEQ. The J segment lost 0 bases and the V segment lost 4 bases, leaving 15 bases of the junction unmatched. CDR3 sequence (DNA): TGTGCCAGCAGCCCCCGGGACAGCAGGACGGAACTCTCTGGAAACACCATATATTTT. Residues: CASSPRDSRTELSGNTIYF.

This sequence joins TRBV7-9 and TRBJ1-2; 9 bases are a match to TRBD1. J lost 8 bases, V lost 8 bases, and 12 bases had no gene match. The CDR3 contains 14 residues. Per germline, CDR1 SEHNR and CDR2 FQNEAQ (reference sequence). The CDR3 sequence: CASSMTDRGKGYTF. CDR3 coding DNA: TGTGCCAGCTCGATGACCGACAGGGGGAAAGGCTACACCTTC.

V is TRBV6-5 and J is TRBJ2-1; 14 bases fit TRBD2. The CDR3 contains 16 residues. Germline trimming cut 2 bases from V and 14 bases from J; bases unmatched to any gene: 11. The germline CDR1 and CDR2 sequences are MNHEY and SVGAGI. The CDR3 sequence: CASSYRGLAGAPEEFF. The CDR3 DNA reads TGTGCCAGCAGTTACCGGGGACTAGCGGGAGCCCCAGAGGAGTTCTTC.

The chain joins TRBV6-1 to TRBJ2-5; unclear D gene. Trimming took off 3 bases at V and 2 bases at J, with 7 bases between the two ends. Germline V gene lookup returns CDR1 MNHNS and CDR2 SASEGT. This CDR3 contains 13 residues. The DNA of the CDR3 is TGTGCCAGCAGTGATGGAGTACAAGAGACCCAGTACTTC. Translation: CASSDGVQETQYF.

This clone was counted once. This sequence joins TRBV18 and TRBJ2-1; 10 bases line up with TRBD1. The CDR3 runs to 18 residues. Germline V gene lookup returns CDR1 KGHSH and CDR2 LQKENI. Trimming cost V 3 bases and J 5 bases; bases outside gene matches: 13. CDR3 region: CASSPQITGTGDHNEQFF. The CDR3 coding sequence is TGTGCCAGCTCACCTCAAATAACCGGGACAGGGGATCACAATGAGCAGTTCTTC.

V and J are TRBV5-5 and TRBJ2-3, with a weak D call TRBD2 (6 bases). The ends were cut back, 3 bases at V and 4 bases at J, with 9 bases in the middle. The CDR3 runs 13 residues. Germline V lookup: CDR1 SGHKS, CDR2 YYEKEE (reference sequence). The CDR3 coding sequence is TGTGCCAGCAGCTGCGGGGTAGCAGATACGCAGTATTTT. This encodes CASSCGVADTQYF.

V and J are TRBV4-2 and TRBJ1-4, with a tentative D call TRBD1 (5 bases). The CDR3 has 14 residues. Trimming cost V 3 bases and J 8 bases, with 13 bases left between them. Germline-derived CDR1 and CDR2 are LGHNA and YNFKEQ. CDR3 bases: TGTGCCAGCAGCCATCACAAAAACAGGGAAAAACTGTTTTTT. Its translation: CASSHHKNREKLFF.

CDR3 amino acids: CASSLGGSATGVGPPYNEQFF. For the CDR3, the DNA is TGCGCCAGCAGCTTGGGGGGTAGCGCTACTGGGGTGGGCCCTCCCTACAATGAGCAGTTCTTC. The chain couples TRBV5-1 to TRBJ2-1, with a weak D call TRBD2 (5 bases). Looked up from germline, CDR1 is SGHRS and CDR2 is YFSETQ. Trimming removed 0 bases at V and 2 bases at J, with 27 bases between. The CDR3 has 21 residues.

The chain employs TRBV27 and TRBJ2-1, with 10 bases identical to TRBD2. This CDR3 has 17 amino acids. V was clipped by 5 bases and J by 7 bases; unmatched bases: 14. The germline CDR1 and CDR2 sequences are MNHEY and SMNVEV (reference sequence). CDR3 coding DNA: TGTGCCAGCAGTCCGCGGACTAGCGGCAATTACAAGAATGAGCAGTTCTTC. Its protein is CASSPRTSGNYKNEQFF.

The rearrangement links TRBV30 to TRBJ2-7; 8 positions agree with TRBD2. CDR3 size: 15 residues. Unmatched junction bases numbered 11, after V lost 0 bases and J lost 7 bases. The germline CDR1 and CDR2 sequences are GTSNPN and SVGIG (reference sequence). In DNA form, the CDR3 reads TGTGCCTGGAGTGTCGGGGGGGGCGGGAATAGTGAGCAGTACTTC. This encodes CAWSVGGGGNSEQYF.